This T cell receptor (beta chain) was identified during a study of lymphopenia after photon versus proton radiotherapy. Remarks on this clone: Its target is unknown.

The assay was immunoSEQ multiplex PCR, and TCRdb's table has in-frame clones only and misses some. The repertoire includes 55,000 to 85,000 clones, 85% to 95% of them detected once, and approximately 2% sits in the top ten. The V and J ends lost 5 bases and 3 bases, in that order; junction bases with no gene match: 5. Germline loops: CDR1 LNHDA, CDR2 SQIVND (reference sequence). There are 15 residues in the CDR3. Study-wide points: Proton therapy kept repertoires fairly stable, unlike photons, which gained effector/memory cells. Post-nadir TCR diversity decline inversely tracked overall survival among those who died. Oligoclonal CD8+ Temra expansion after nadir drove photon patients' diversity drop.

V is TRBV19 and J is TRBJ2-2; 8 bases are a match to TRBD1. Sequencing used peripheral blood, obtained from a patient treated with photon-based radiotherapy. The clonotype comes from a woman aged 40 to 49 with cholangiocarcinoma. The CDR3 bases are TGTGCCAGTAGTGACAGGGGTGGGGACACCGGGGAGCTGTTTTTT. Translated: CASSDRGGDTGELFF.